This section outlines one TCR beta chain sequence together with its context. The junction shows a germline mismatch at one end, possibly a read error. Other DNA sequences of this sample code for an identical CDR3. The CDR3 runs 15 residues. Germline V gene lookup returns CDR1 MNHEY and CDR2 SVGAGI. These data are taken from a study of tumor T cells in aggressive B-cell lymphoma. The assay was immunoSEQ multiplex PCR, and TCRdb's table has in-frame clones only and misses some. The data hold under 3,500 clones, with around 94% observed a single time. Sequencing input: tumor tissue. The receptor was derived from an adult with diffuse large B cell lymphoma. V usage is TRBV6-5 and J usage is TRBJ1-3; D perhaps matches TRBD1 (6 bases). CDR3 residues: CASSYQGSSGNTIYF. As DNA, the CDR3 is TGTGCTAGCAGTTACCAGGGGAGCTCTGGAAACACCATATATTTT.